The 22 T cell receptor beta chains reported below all come from one sample, sequenced in a study of blood T cell repertoires in COVID-19. Some clones are missing from TCRdb's copy, which holds only in-frame ones; the method was immunoSEQ multiplex PCR. The sample lists 200,000 to 300,000 clones, approximately 86% occurring once. Sequencing was carried out using peripheral blood. The receptors come from a woman in her seventies with active or convalescent COVID-19.

The V call is TRBV15, the J call TRBJ1-2; D uncertain. V dropped 1 base and J dropped 2 bases, with 11 bases sitting between them. The CDR3 covers 15 residues. Germline CDR1 and CDR2: LNHNV and YYDKDF (reference sequence). The CDR3 DNA reads TGTGCCACCAGCAGAGGGGGAGGACGGAACTATGGCTACACCTTC. It encodes CATSRGGGRNYGYTF.

The chain links TRBV5-8 to TRBJ1-1; 9 positions agree with TRBD1. The CDR3 runs 15 residues. The ends lost 0 bases at V and 5 bases at J; junction bases unmatched: 5. Germline V gene data show CDR1 as SGHTS and CDR2 as YDEGEE. CDR3: CASSLGDRAETEAFF. The CDR3 DNA sequence: TGTGCCAGCAGCTTGGGGGACAGGGCAGAGACTGAAGCTTTCTTT. The complete variable domain, with remaining parts taken from reference TRBV5-8 and TRBJ1-1, reads EAGVTQSPTHLIKTRGQQATLRCSPISGHTSVYWYQQALGLGLQFLLWYDEGEERNRGNFPPRFSGRQFPNYSSELNVNALELEDSALYLCASSLGDRAETEAFFGQGTRLTVV.

This chain links TRBV24-1 with TRBJ1-5; tentative D call: TRBD1 (6 bases). Trimming cost V 5 bases and J 6 bases, with 16 bases left between them. Germline V gene data show CDR1 as KGHDR and CDR2 as SFDVKD. This CDR3 has 15 residues. The CDR3 nucleotides read TGTGCCACCAGTGGTCCCGGACAGCTCTCTCAGCCCCAGCATTTT. It encodes CATSGPGQLSQPQHF.

This chain links TRBV6-6 with TRBJ1-5, with TRBD1 matching 8 bases. Germline V gene data show CDR1 as MNHNY and CDR2 as SVGAGI (reference sequence). Unmatched junction bases numbered 2, after V lost 5 bases and J lost 2 bases. CDR3 size: 14 residues. CDR3 sequence reads: CASSTGGGNQPQHF. In DNA, the CDR3 is TGTGCCAGCAGTACAGGGGGTGGCAATCAGCCCCAGCATTTT.

This clone was seen once. The chain recombines TRBV10-1 with TRBJ2-7, with 7 bases that match TRBD1. The germline V gene encodes CDR1 WNHNN and CDR2 SYGVQD (reference sequence). The junction had 10 bases not matched to a gene; V was cut back by 5 bases and J by 3 bases. The CDR3 loop spans 15 amino acids. The CDR3 region has the DNA TGCGCCAGCAGTCTCGACAGGGAAGGGGACTACGAGCAGTACTTC. This translates into CASSLDREGDYEQYF.

V is TRBV10-3 and J is TRBJ2-7, with TRBD2 matching 11 bases. The CDR3 runs to 15 residues. Looked up from germline, CDR1 is ENHRY and CDR2 is SYGVKD. V shed 5 bases and J 1 base; nucleotides not matched to a gene: 4. The CDR3 region is CAISLTSGASYEQYF. In nucleotides, the CDR3 is TGTGCCATCAGTTTGACTAGCGGGGCATCCTACGAGCAGTACTTC.

The V gene is TRBV6-5, the J gene TRBJ1-5; 10 nucleotides match TRBD1. This CDR3 comprises 16 residues. The J segment lost 2 bases and the V segment lost 4 bases, leaving 5 bases of the junction unmatched. Germline CDR1 reads MNHEY; CDR2 reads SVGAGI. The CDR3 is CASSSAGTGGNQPQHF. The CDR3 DNA reads as TGTGCCAGCAGTTCCGCCGGGACAGGGGGCAATCAGCCCCAGCATTTT.

V and J are TRBV5-1 and TRBJ2-1; TRBD1 matches at 8 bases. The germline V gene encodes CDR1 SGHRS and CDR2 YFSETQ. J lost 4 bases, V lost 3 bases, and 9 bases had no gene match. This CDR3 region has 16 residues. The CDR3 region has the DNA TGCGCCAGCAGCTCCTCGACGGGACAGGCTTACAATGAGCAGTTCTTC. It is translated as CASSSSTGQAYNEQFF.

The chain uses TRBV3-1 (or the pseudogene TRBV3-2) and TRBJ1-1; D remains unclear. This CDR3 has 13 amino acids. Trimming took off 5 bases at V and 6 bases at J, with 13 bases between the two ends. The germline CDR1 and CDR2 sequences are LGHDT and YNNKEL (reference sequence). The CDR3 loop reads CASSSVRGSEAFF. The CDR3 coding sequence is TGTGCCAGCAGCTCGGTCCGAGGGTCTGAAGCTTTCTTT.

The chain is built from TRBV10-3 and TRBJ1-1; D is unresolved. Germline-derived CDR1 and CDR2 are ENHRY and SYGVKD. V gave up 3 bases and J gave up 5 bases, with 10 bases separating them. The CDR3 extends over 13 amino acids. The CDR3 protein is CAISDGPGTEAFF. The CDR3, as DNA: TGTGCCATCAGTGACGGGCCGGGGACTGAAGCTTTCTTT.

The chain is built from TRBV7-9 and TRBJ1-4, with 7 bases that match TRBD1. Germline CDR1 is SEHNR and CDR2 is FQNEAQ (reference sequence). The J segment lost 5 bases and the V segment lost 1 base, leaving 7 bases of the junction unmatched. This CDR3 is built from 16 residues. The CDR3 DNA is TGTGCCAGCAGCTTAGGACAGGGATGGCGAAATGAAAAACTGTTTTTT. Protein sequence: CASSLGQGWRNEKLFF.

This clone was detected only a few times. Other nucleotide sequences in the sample specify the same CDR3. This rearrangement joins TRBV9 to TRBJ1-4, with D unresolved. The germline V gene encodes CDR1 SGDLS and CDR2 YYNGEE. V gave up 0 bases and J gave up 4 bases, with 7 bases separating them. There are 14 residues in the CDR3. CDR3 residues: CASSVGQVNEKLFF. For the CDR3, the DNA is TGTGCCAGCAGCGTAGGCCAGGTTAATGAAAAACTGTTTTTT.

The chain couples TRBV6-6 to TRBJ1-1; 7 nucleotides align to TRBD1. The CDR3 has 16 residues. Germline values: CDR1 MNHNY, CDR2 SVGAGI (reference sequence). Losses at the gene ends were 2 bases for V and 1 base for J; bases not matched to a gene: 7. The CDR3 nucleotides read TGTGCCAGCAGTTACCGACAGGGACGGGGGAACACTGAAGCTTTCTTT. Its translation is CASSYRQGRGNTEAFF.

This clone was detected only a few times. The chain is built from TRBV6-2 or TRBV6-3 and TRBJ2-7; a possible D gene is TRBD1 (6 bases). Trimming removed 2 bases at V and 2 bases at J, with 10 bases between. This CDR3 is 14 amino acids long. Germline-derived CDR1 and CDR2 are MNHEY and SVGEGT. The CDR3 here is CASSYGTLTYEQYF. CDR3 coding DNA: TGTGCCAGCAGTTACGGGACACTAACCTACGAGCAGTACTTC.

This sequence joins TRBV27 and TRBJ2-3, with 10 bases fitting TRBD2. CDR3 size: 15 residues. The germline V gene encodes CDR1 MNHEY and CDR2 SMNVEV (reference sequence). Trimming cost V 7 bases and J 4 bases; bases outside gene matches: 8. The CDR3 sequence: CASKSPSGGADTQYF. Here the CDR3 DNA reads TGTGCCAGCAAGTCCCCTAGCGGGGGTGCAGATACGCAGTATTTT.

This chain uses TRBV19 with TRBJ1-2; perhaps TRBD1 as D (5 bases). Germline lookup yields CDR1 LNHDA and CDR2 SQIVND (reference sequence). The ends were cut back, 5 bases at V and 0 bases at J, with 10 bases in the middle. The CDR3 runs 14 residues. In DNA form, the CDR3 reads TGTGCCAGTAGTCGACAGCTGACTAACTATGGCTACACCTTC. Translating it yields CASSRQLTNYGYTF.

This clone has only one observation. The chain carries TRBV11-2 and TRBJ2-6; D unresolved. Germline CDR1 SGHAT, CDR2 FQNNGV. This CDR3 has 16 amino acids. Deletions cut 4 bases from V and 4 bases from J, with 14 bases between. The CDR3 here is CASSSYALVGANVLTF. CDR3 nucleotide sequence: TGTGCCAGCAGCTCCTACGCCCTCGTCGGGGCCAACGTCCTGACTTTC.

In this sample, this clone turned up once. V usage is TRBV19 and J usage is TRBJ2-7; TRBD1 matches at 8 bases. V lost 1 base and J lost 4; bases outside the gene matches: 6. In germline, CDR1 is LNHDA, CDR2 SQIVND (reference sequence). This CDR3 has 15 residues. DNA of the CDR3: TGTGCCAGTAGTATAGTGACAGGGGCGATATACGAGCAGTACTTC. This translates into CASSIVTGAIYEQYF.

The chain has TRBV18 and TRBJ1-2; D is undetermined. V lost 3 bases and J lost 4, with 15 bases in between. Germline V gene data show CDR1 as KGHSH and CDR2 as LQKENI. The CDR3 is made up of 15 amino acids. CDR3 DNA sequence: TGTGCCAGCTCACCTAAGTTCGAGTTCTCCTATGGCTACACCTTC. Translation: CASSPKFEFSYGYTF.

In DNA, the CDR3 is TGTGCCAGCAGCCTGAAGGCGGGGCCTTACAGAGAAAAACTGTTTTTT. It specifies CASSLKAGPYREKLFF. The chain links TRBV11-2 to TRBJ1-4, with a tentative D call TRBD1 (5 bases). Germline CDR1 and CDR2: SGHAT and FQNNGV. V was clipped by 5 bases and J by 8 bases, with 21 bases between them. The CDR3 has 16 residues.

The chain is built from TRBV2 and TRBJ1-4; 8 bases line up with TRBD1. The CDR3 is 14 residues long. V lost 1 base to trimming and J lost 10 bases; unmatched junction nucleotides: 5. The germline gives CDR1 SNHLY, CDR2 FYNNEI. The CDR3 DNA sequence: TGTGCCAGCAGTGAAGGCCAGGGGGCGAGAAAACTGTTTTTT. Residues: CASSEGQGARKLFF.

The chain joins TRBV21-1 to TRBJ2-2; TRBD2 is the table's D call and was not checked against the DNA. TRBV21-1 is a recognized pseudogene. This CDR3 comprises 14 residues. CDR3 bases: TGTGCCAGCAGCAAAAAGCCTAACACCGGGGAGCTGTTTTTT. Residues: CASSKKPNTGELFF.